The clone carrying this TCR beta chain was detected many times. The data stem from a study of breast tumors, draining lymph nodes, adjacent tissues. With 5 bases removed from V and 2 bases from J, the gap between germline ends came to 19 bases. This CDR3 spans 16 amino acids. Germline assignment: CDR1 MNHEY and CDR2 SMNVEV (reference sequence). The lymph nodes were axillary draining lymph nodes from breast cancer patients. TCRdb redid the calling of the multiplex PCR reads with MiXCR, one entry per CDR3 protein. The data hold roughly 130,000 distinct CDR3 sequences, with around a third observed a single time.

Sequenced: axillary lymph node tissue. The sequence came from a female donor with breast cancer. Some clones in this sample may be carry-over from other donors' samples. The chain links TRBV27 to TRBJ2-7, with D possibly being TRBD1 (6 bases). The CDR3 nucleotides read TGTGCCAGCAGTCGAGGACAGTCTACCTCCGCCTACGAGCAGTACTTC. As protein: CASSRGQSTSAYEQYF.